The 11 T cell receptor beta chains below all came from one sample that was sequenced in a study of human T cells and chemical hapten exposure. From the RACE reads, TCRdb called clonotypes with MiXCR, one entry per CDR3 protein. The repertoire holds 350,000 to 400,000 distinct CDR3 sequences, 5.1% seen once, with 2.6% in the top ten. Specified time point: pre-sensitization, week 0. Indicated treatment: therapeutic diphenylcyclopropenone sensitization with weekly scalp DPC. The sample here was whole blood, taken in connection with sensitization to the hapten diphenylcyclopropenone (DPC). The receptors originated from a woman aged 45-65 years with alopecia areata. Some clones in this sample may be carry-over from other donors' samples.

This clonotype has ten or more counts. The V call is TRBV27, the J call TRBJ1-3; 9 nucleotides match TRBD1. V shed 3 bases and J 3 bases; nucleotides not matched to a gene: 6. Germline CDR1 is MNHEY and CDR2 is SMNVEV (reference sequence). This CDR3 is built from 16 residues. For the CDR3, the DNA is TGTGCCAGCAGTTTCCAGGACAGGGGCTTTGGAAACACCATATATTTT. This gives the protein CASSFQDRGFGNTIYF.

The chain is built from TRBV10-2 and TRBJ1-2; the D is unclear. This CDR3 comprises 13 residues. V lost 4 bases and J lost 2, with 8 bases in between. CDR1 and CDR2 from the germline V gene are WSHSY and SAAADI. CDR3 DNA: TGCGCCAGCAGTGGGGGTGTGAACTATGGCTACACCTTC. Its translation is CASSGGVNYGYTF.

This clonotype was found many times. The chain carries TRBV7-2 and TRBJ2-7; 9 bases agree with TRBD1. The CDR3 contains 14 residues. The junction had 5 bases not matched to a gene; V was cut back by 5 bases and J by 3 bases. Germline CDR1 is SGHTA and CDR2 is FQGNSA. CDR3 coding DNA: TGTGCCAGCAGCCCACGGACAGGGGTCTACGAGCAGTACTTC. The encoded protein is CASSPRTGVYEQYF.

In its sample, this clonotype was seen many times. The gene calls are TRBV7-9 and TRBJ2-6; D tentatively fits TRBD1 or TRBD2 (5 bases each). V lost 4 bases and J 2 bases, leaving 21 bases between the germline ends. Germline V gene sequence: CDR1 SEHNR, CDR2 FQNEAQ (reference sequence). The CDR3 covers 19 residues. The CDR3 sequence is CASSSRPGTGWPGANVLTF. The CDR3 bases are TGTGCCAGCAGCTCACGTCCCGGGACGGGCTGGCCTGGGGCCAACGTCCTGACTTTC.

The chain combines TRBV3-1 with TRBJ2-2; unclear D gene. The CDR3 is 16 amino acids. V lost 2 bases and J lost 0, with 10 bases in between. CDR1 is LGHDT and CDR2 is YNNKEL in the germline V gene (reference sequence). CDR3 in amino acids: CASSQIRPPNTGELFF. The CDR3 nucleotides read TGTGCCAGCAGCCAAATACGACCCCCGAACACCGGGGAGCTGTTTTTT.

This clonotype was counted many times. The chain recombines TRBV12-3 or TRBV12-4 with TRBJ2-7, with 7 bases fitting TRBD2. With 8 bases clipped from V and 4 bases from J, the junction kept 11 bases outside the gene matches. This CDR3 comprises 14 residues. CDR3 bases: TGTGCCAGCTCGGCCCGGCTAGCGGTATACGAGCAGTACTTC. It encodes CASSARLAVYEQYF.

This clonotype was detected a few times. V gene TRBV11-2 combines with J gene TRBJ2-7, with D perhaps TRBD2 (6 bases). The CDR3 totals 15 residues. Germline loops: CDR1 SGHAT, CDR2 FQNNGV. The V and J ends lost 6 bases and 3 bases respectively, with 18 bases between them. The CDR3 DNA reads TGTGCCAGCAGGTGGACCATCAGGGAGGTCTACGAGCAGTACTTC. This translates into CASRWTIREVYEQYF.

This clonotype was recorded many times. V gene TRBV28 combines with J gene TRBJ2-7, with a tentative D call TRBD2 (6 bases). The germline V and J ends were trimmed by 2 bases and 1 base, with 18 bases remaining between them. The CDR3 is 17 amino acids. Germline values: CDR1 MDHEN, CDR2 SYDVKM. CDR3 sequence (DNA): TGTGCCAGCAGTTTAGGGCCCGCTCGGCGGGAATCCTACGAGCAGTACTTC. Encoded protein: CASSLGPARRESYEQYF. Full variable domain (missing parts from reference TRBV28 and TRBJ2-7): DVKVTQSSRYLVKRTGEKVFLECVQDMDHENMFWYRQDPGLGLRLIYFSYDVKMKEKGDIPEGYSVSREKKERFSLILESASTNQTSMYLCASSLGPARRESYEQYFGPGTRLTVT.

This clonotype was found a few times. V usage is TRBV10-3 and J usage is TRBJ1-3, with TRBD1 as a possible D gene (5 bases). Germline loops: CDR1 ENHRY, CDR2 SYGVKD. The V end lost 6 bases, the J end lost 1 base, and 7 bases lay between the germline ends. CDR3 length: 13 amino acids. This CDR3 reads CAIRDRSGNTIYF. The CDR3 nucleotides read TGTGCCATCAGAGACAGATCTGGAAACACCATATATTTT.

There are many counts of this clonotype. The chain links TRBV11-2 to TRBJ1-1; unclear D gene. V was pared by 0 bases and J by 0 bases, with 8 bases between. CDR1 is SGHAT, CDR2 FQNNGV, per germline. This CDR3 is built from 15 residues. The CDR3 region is CASSLDQLMNTEAFF. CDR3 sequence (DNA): TGTGCCAGCAGCTTAGACCAGCTCATGAACACTGAAGCTTTCTTT.

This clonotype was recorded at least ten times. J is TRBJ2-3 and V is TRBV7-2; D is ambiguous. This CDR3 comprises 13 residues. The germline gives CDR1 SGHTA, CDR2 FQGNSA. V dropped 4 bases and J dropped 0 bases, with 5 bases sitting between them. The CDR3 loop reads CASSSLSTDTQYF. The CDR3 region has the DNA TGTGCCAGCAGCTCATTAAGCACAGATACGCAGTATTTT. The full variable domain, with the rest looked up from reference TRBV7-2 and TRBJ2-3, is GAGVSQSPSNKVTEKGKDVELRCDPISGHTALYWYRQSLGQGLEFLIYFQGNSAPDKSGLPSDRFSAERTGGSVSTLTIQRTQQEDSAVYLCASSSLSTDTQYFGPGTRLTVL.